The rows below give T cell receptor beta chains drawn from one sample of a study of spatial heterogeneity in lung cancer. In TCRdb, the 5' RACE reads were re-called with MiXCR into one record per CDR3 protein. Here the sample spans tens of thousands of distinct CDR3 sequences, roughly 7.4% being singletons. The sample in question was PBMCs, obtained at follow-up. The receptor source for this set is a female donor with early-stage non-small cell lung cancer. CDR3s include the opening cysteine and the closing phenylalanine or tryptophan. A D gene is named only where the DNA matches it firmly.

CDR3 protein,D gene,J gene,V gene
CASSQGTYGYTF,NA,TRBJ1-2,TRBV4-1
CASSPNIRGANTGELFF,NA,TRBJ2-2,TRBV18
CASSLSGAAKNIQYF,NA,TRBJ2-4,TRBV27
CASSPSGANTGELFF,TRBD2,TRBJ2-2,TRBV7-2
CASRKDRGGEKLFF,TRBD1,TRBJ1-4,TRBV6-1
CASRAAPGLSQAFF,NA,TRBJ1-1,TRBV28
CASSRQQNTEAFF,NA,TRBJ1-1,TRBV12-3/TRBV12-4
CASSPVAGGHNEQFF,TRBD2,TRBJ2-1,TRBV28
CASSTSGETQYF,TRBD2,TRBJ2-5,TRBV2
CASSAISGANVLTF,NA,TRBJ2-6,TRBV2
CSAGNSGGARDTQYF,TRBD2,TRBJ2-3,TRBV20-1
CSAQRATANEKLFF,NA,TRBJ1-4,TRBV20-1
CASRLDANEQFF,NA,TRBJ2-1,TRBV5-5
CASNAYTRRDIQYF,NA,TRBJ2-4,TRBV5-5
CASSLVNIADTEAFF,NA,TRBJ1-1,TRBV5-1
CASSSRDRNYGYTF,TRBD1,TRBJ1-2,TRBV28
CASRAPGQGAVGYTF,TRBD1,TRBJ1-2,TRBV19
CASSYHSYNEQFF,NA,TRBJ2-1,TRBV3-1
CASSPRGGGAKTDTQYF,TRBD2,TRBJ2-3,TRBV9
CAGGPPRQGPTNTGELFF,TRBD1,TRBJ2-2,TRBV6-6
CASSLRSGRVTASYNEQFF,TRBD2,TRBJ2-1,TRBV11-2
CASTPGSHYEQYF,NA,TRBJ2-7,TRBV28
CASSQAGGSYEQYF,NA,TRBJ2-7,TRBV4-1
CASSQRGLPTDTQYF,TRBD2,TRBJ2-3,TRBV23-1
CSARDPAQGITDTQYF,NA,TRBJ2-3,TRBV20-1
CASSPRGWGEKLFF,NA,TRBJ1-4,TRBV4-3
CASGSTSGGTDTQYF,TRBD2,TRBJ2-3,TRBV12-5
CASSTGTSGSRRRETQYF,TRBD2,TRBJ2-5,TRBV7-9
CASSHWTSGGGELFF,TRBD2,TRBJ2-2,TRBV7-2
CASSVEQGIGGYTF,TRBD1,TRBJ1-2,TRBV9
CASSPAGTGPNVLTF,NA,TRBJ2-6,TRBV7-9
CASSSTIRDREGGIQYF,TRBD1,TRBJ2-4,TRBV28
CASSRGAFSYNEQFF,NA,TRBJ2-1,TRBV6-1
CASSRYNEQFF,NA,TRBJ2-1,TRBV7-2
CASSLDRRHEAFF,TRBD1,TRBJ1-1,TRBV5-1
CASRPLGQGVSNEKLFF,TRBD1,TRBJ1-4,TRBV25-1
CASSSSSGGAIYTQYF,TRBD2,TRBJ2-3,TRBV12-3/TRBV12-4
CASSLAIQTSGRNQPQHF,NA,TRBJ1-5,TRBV7-6
CASSLAPREQYF,NA,TRBJ2-7,TRBV11-2
CASSLEGQGVSGANVLTF,TRBD1,TRBJ2-6,TRBV5-4
CASSLMGAYEQYF,NA,TRBJ2-7,TRBV7-2
CASSQLDRNTEAFF,NA,TRBJ1-1,TRBV3-1
CASTRLAGGHPQYF,TRBD2,TRBJ2-3,TRBV6-2/TRBV6-3
CAISGGAASNEKLFF,NA,TRBJ1-4,TRBV10-3
CSARGGSSNQPQHF,NA,TRBJ1-5,TRBV20-1
CASRFGGALHTDTQYF,TRBD2,TRBJ2-3,TRBV6-5
CASSHHYSGELFF,NA,TRBJ2-2,TRBV6-2/TRBV6-3
CASSFRTNTEAFF,NA,TRBJ1-1,TRBV27